The 16 T cell receptor beta chains below were found in one sample sequenced in a study of T cell repertoires in cytomegalovirus infection. A single record per CDR3 protein comes from TCRdb applying MiXCR to the reads. The table has 250,000 to 300,000 distinct CDR3 sequences, 20% to 30% seen once. The material sequenced was PBMCs. Source of these receptors: a human donor in good health (CMV status not recorded). Some clones in this sample may be carry-over from other donors' samples.

The chain is built from TRBV7-3 and TRBJ1-1, with D possibly being TRBD1 (5 bases). V was pared by 8 bases and J by 0 bases, with 19 bases between. In germline, CDR1 is SGHTA, CDR2 FQGTGA. The CDR3 sequence is 16 residues long. CDR3 DNA: TGTGCCAGCCAGTGGCAGGGCGCTAAGATGAACACTGAAGCTTTCTTT. Its translation is CASQWQGAKMNTEAFF.

The chain is built from TRBV20-1 and TRBJ1-1; 7 bases fit TRBD1. This CDR3 contains 14 residues. V was clipped by 5 bases and J by 0 bases; unmatched bases: 6. Germline lookup yields CDR1 DFQATT and CDR2 SNEGSKA (reference sequence). This CDR3 reads CSALKGQLNTEAFF. In nucleotides, the CDR3 is TGCAGTGCTCTAAAGGGACAGCTGAACACTGAAGCTTTCTTT.

The genes are TRBV7-2 and TRBJ2-5; a possible D gene is TRBD1 (5 bases). V lost 1 base to trimming and J lost 5 bases, with 20 bases between them. The CDR3 is 17 amino acids. Germline V lookup: CDR1 SGHTA, CDR2 FQGNSA. CDR3 nucleotides: TGTGCCAGCAGCTTAGGGTCGCAGGGATATCGTTCGGAGACCCAGTACTTC. Amino acids: CASSLGSQGYRSETQYF.

This clonotype came up a few times. The gene calls are TRBV10-2 and TRBJ2-1; maybe TRBD2 (6 bases). Germline-derived CDR1 and CDR2 are WSHSY and SAAADI. The germline V and J ends were trimmed by 4 bases and 10 bases, with 8 bases remaining between them. This CDR3 contains 11 residues. The CDR3 spells CASSVSGEQFF. The CDR3 bases are TGCGCCAGCAGTGTTAGCGGAGAGCAGTTCTTC.

This clonotype has more than one count but fewer than ten. The CDR3 bases are TGTGCCTGGATCCGGGATTTAACAGATACGCAGTATTTT. Its translation is CAWIRDLTDTQYF. The rearrangement uses TRBV30 and TRBJ2-3; TRBD2 might be the D (5 bases). Trimming cost V 4 bases and J 3 bases, with 11 bases left between them. The V gene's germline CDR1 is GTSNPN and CDR2 SVGIG (reference sequence). The CDR3 extends over 13 amino acids. Complete variable domain (other parts from reference TRBV30 and TRBJ2-3): SQTIHQWPATLVQPVGSPLSLECTVEGTSNPNLYWYRQAAGRGLQLLFYSVGIGQISSEVPQNLSASRPQDRQFILSSKKLLLSDSGFYLCAWIRDLTDTQYFGPGTRLTVL.

The chain uses TRBV29-1 and TRBJ2-3; no clear D. V dropped 7 bases and J dropped 1 base, with 9 bases sitting between them. The CDR3 covers 12 residues. The germline V gene has CDR1 SQVTM and CDR2 ANQGSEA. CDR3 residues: CSGDPGTDTQYF. Written as DNA, the CDR3 is TGCAGCGGTGACCCGGGCACAGATACGCAGTATTTT.

This clonotype has only a few counts. The rearrangement joins TRBV7-8 to TRBJ1-5, with 11 bases matching TRBD1. Germline trimming cut 5 bases from V and 3 bases from J; bases unmatched to any gene: 9. The CDR3 covers 17 residues. From germline, CDR1 is SGHVS and CDR2 FQNEAQ. The CDR3 nucleotides are TGTGCCAGCAGCCCCCCCGGACAGGGGGCGGCCAATCAGCCCCAGCATTTT. Translated, it gives CASSPPGQGAANQPQHF.

V usage is TRBV15 and J usage is TRBJ2-5; 10 bases map to TRBD2. Trimming removed 9 bases from V and 3 bases from J; junction bases left unmatched: 7. In germline, CDR1 is LNHNV, CDR2 YYDKDF (reference sequence). CDR3 length: 14 residues. The CDR3 region is CATGTSATKETQYF. DNA for the CDR3: TGTGCCACGGGGACTAGCGCTACCAAAGAGACCCAGTACTTC.

The chain employs TRBV20-1 and TRBJ1-1; D call uncertain. The V and J ends lost 6 bases and 5 bases respectively, with 10 bases between them. The CDR3 is made up of 11 amino acids. Germline-derived CDR1 and CDR2 are DFQATT and SNEGSKA (reference sequence). This chain's CDR3 is CSAIWVTEAFF. CDR3 coding DNA: TGCAGTGCCATATGGGTAACTGAAGCTTTCTTT.

This clonotype was observed a handful of times. This chain connects TRBV7-2 to TRBJ2-7; 11 bases are shared with TRBD2. CDR1 and CDR2 from the germline V gene are SGHTA and FQGNSA. This CDR3 contains 15 residues. V dropped 4 bases and J dropped 4; count of bases not matched to a gene: 6. The CDR3 here is CASSSRGTSGYEQYF. CDR3 coding DNA: TGTGCCAGCAGCTCGCGGGGGACTAGCGGTTACGAGCAGTACTTC.

The table lists this clonotype with many counts. An end of the junction differs from the germline gene, which may be a read error. The chain recombines TRBV7-2 with TRBJ1-5; maybe TRBD1 (6 bases). The germline V gene encodes CDR1 SGHTA and CDR2 FQGNSA. The CDR3 is 16 amino acids. CDR3 region: CASSLVGGYSNQPQHF. The CDR3 coding sequence is TGTGCAAGCAGCTTAGTAGGGGGTTATAGCAATCAGCCCCAGCATTTT.

This clonotype was seen many times. The rearrangement joins TRBV7-9 to TRBJ2-1; 8 bases are a match to TRBD1. The V segment lost 0 bases and the J segment 6 bases; nucleotides outside the gene matches: 10. This CDR3 comprises 17 residues. Per germline, CDR1 SEHNR and CDR2 FQNEAQ (reference sequence). In nucleotides, the CDR3 is TGTGCCAGCAGCTTAGCGGGGACAGGTTCCTTCGGCAATGAGCAGTTCTTC. Protein sequence: CASSLAGTGSFGNEQFF.

This clonotype was observed a few times. The genes are TRBV15 and TRBJ1-5; D remains unclear. V gave up 1 base and J gave up 1 base, with 5 bases separating them. The CDR3 consists of 14 residues. Germline CDR1 and CDR2: LNHNV and YYDKDF (reference sequence). CDR3 in amino acids: CATSRGGSNQPQHF. The CDR3 DNA sequence: TGTGCCACCAGCAGAGGTGGCAGCAATCAGCCCCAGCATTTT.

This clonotype came up a few times. J is TRBJ2-5 and V is TRBV9, with 7 bases that match TRBD2. The V gene's germline CDR1 is SGDLS and CDR2 YYNGEE. The CDR3 has 16 residues. Losses at the gene ends were 0 bases for V and 5 bases for J; bases not matched to a gene: 10. The CDR3 DNA reads as TGTGCCAGCAGCGTAGATACTAGCGTCAAAGGGGAGACCCAGTACTTC. It yields the protein CASSVDTSVKGETQYF. Filled out from reference TRBV9 and TRBJ2-5, the complete variable domain reads DSGVTQTPKHLITATGQRVTLRCSPRSGDLSVYWYQQSLDQGLQFLIQYYNGEERAKGNILERFSAQQFPDLHSELNLSSLELGDSALYFCASSVDTSVKGETQYFGPGTRLLVL.

Remarks on this clonotype: A much larger clone differs from this one at a single base, so this may be a read error. The chain recombines TRBV7-4 with TRBJ2-3; 8 bases align to TRBD1. Per germline, CDR1 SGHVT and CDR2 SQSDAQ. The CDR3 loop spans 16 amino acids. DNA for the CDR3: TGTACCAGCAGCCCCTCCGGGACAGGTAGCACAGATACGCAGTATTTT. The encoded protein is CTSSPSGTGSTDTQYF. The full variable domain, completed using reference TRBV7-4 and TRBJ2-3, is GAGVSQSPRYKVAKRGRDVALRCDSISGHVTLYWYRQTLGQGSEVLTYSQSDAQRDKSGRPSGRFSAERPERSVSTLKIQRTEQGDSAVYLCTSSPSGTGSTDTQYFGPGTRLTVL.

The chain is built from TRBV5-1 and TRBJ2-3; D assignment may be TRBD1 or TRBD2 (5 bases each). Germline V gene lookup returns CDR1 SGHRS and CDR2 YFSETQ. This CDR3 has 16 residues. The V and J ends lost 0 bases and 2 bases respectively, with 13 bases between them. In DNA form, the CDR3 reads TGCGCCAGCAGCTTGGCCATCGGGGCCTACACAGATACGCAGTATTTT. Protein sequence: CASSLAIGAYTDTQYF.